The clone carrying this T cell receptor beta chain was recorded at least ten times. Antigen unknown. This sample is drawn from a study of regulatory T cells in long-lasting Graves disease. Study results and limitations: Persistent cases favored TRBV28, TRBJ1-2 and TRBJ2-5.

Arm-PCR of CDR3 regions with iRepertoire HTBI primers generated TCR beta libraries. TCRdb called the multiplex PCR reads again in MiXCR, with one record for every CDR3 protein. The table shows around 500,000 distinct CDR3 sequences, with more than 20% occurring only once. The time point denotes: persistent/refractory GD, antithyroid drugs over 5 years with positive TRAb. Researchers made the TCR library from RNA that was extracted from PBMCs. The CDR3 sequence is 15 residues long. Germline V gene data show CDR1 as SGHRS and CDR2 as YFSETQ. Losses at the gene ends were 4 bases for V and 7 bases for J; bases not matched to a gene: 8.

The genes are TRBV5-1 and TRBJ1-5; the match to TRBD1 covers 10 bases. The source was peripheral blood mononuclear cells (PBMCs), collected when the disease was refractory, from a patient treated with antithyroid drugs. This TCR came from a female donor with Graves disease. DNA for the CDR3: TGCGCCAGCAGCGCCGGGACAGGGGAGAACCAGCCCCAGCATTTT. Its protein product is CASSAGTGENQPQHF.